A single sample gave rise to the 17 T cell receptor beta chains below, sequenced in a study of T cells in Graves' hyperthyroidism and ophthalmopathy. Amplification of TCR beta CDR3 regions used RNA as the template. A first-round RT-PCR of the TCR CDR3 used the HTBI primer set. TCRdb independently ran MiXCR on the multiplex PCR reads; one entry per CDR3 protein. The repertoire consists of about 600,000 distinct CDR3 sequences, with around 16% occurring once and the leading ten covering roughly 3.5%. Input material: blood. These receptor sequences come from a woman in her thirties or forties with Graves' ophthalmopathy.

In its sample, this clonotype was seen a few times. The gene calls are TRBV5-6 and TRBJ1-3, with TRBD1 as a possible D gene (6 bases). Germline V gene data show CDR1 as SGHDT and CDR2 as YYEEEE. V was pared by 3 bases and J by 0 bases, with 7 bases between. The CDR3 runs to 14 residues. The chain's CDR3 is CASSSRGSGNTIYF. Here the CDR3 DNA reads TGTGCCAGCAGCTCCAGGGGCTCTGGAAACACCATATATTTT. Full variable domain (outside the CDR3, taken from reference TRBV5-6 and TRBJ1-3): DAGVTQSPTHLIKTRGQQVTLRCSPKSGHDTVSWYQQALGQGPQFIFQYYEEEERQRGNFPDRFSGHQFPNYSSELNVNALLLGDSALYLCASSSRGSGNTIYFGEGSWLTVV.

This clonotype was counted a few times. The V call is TRBV2, the J call TRBJ1-2, with no clear D. V was cut by 5 bases and J by 2 bases, with 9 bases left in between. The CDR3 runs to 13 residues. The germline V gene has CDR1 SNHLY and CDR2 FYNNEI. CDR3 DNA: TGTGCCAGCAGTACAATCAGCAACTATGGCTACACCTTC. It codes for CASSTISNYGYTF.

This clonotype was detected many times. CDR3 protein: CASSGTAWNTEAFF. DNA of the CDR3: TGTGCCAGCAGCGGGACAGCCTGGAACACTGAAGCTTTCTTT. The chain couples TRBV2 to TRBJ1-1; 7 bases line up with TRBD1. The CDR3 consists of 14 residues. The germline gives CDR1 SNHLY, CDR2 FYNNEI. V shed 6 bases, J shed 1 base, and the junction held 5 bases outside the gene matches.

In this sample, this clonotype turned up a few times. This chain uses TRBV11-3 with TRBJ2-2, with TRBD2 identical over 15 bases. Per germline, CDR1 SGHNT and CDR2 YENEEA. J lost 7 bases, V lost 5 bases, and 8 bases had no gene match. This CDR3 region has 17 residues. DNA for the CDR3: TGTGCCAGCAGCAGCGGACTAGCGGGGGGGCAAGACGGGGAGCTGTTTTTT. Protein: CASSSGLAGGQDGELFF.

This clonotype came up a few times. This chain uses TRBV6-1 with TRBJ1-4; 9 nucleotides align to TRBD1. There are 15 residues in the CDR3. From germline, CDR1 is MNHNS and CDR2 SASEGT. This CDR3 is CAGAGGTGGYEKLFF. CDR3 DNA sequence: TGTGCTGGAGCCGGGGGTACAGGGGGCTATGAAAAACTGTTTTTT.

This clonotype was recorded only once. The chain employs TRBV27 and TRBJ2-1; 11 positions match TRBD2. The CDR3 spans 16 residues. The germline V gene has CDR1 MNHEY and CDR2 SMNVEV (reference sequence). V dropped 5 bases and J dropped 5; count of bases not matched to a gene: 8. The CDR3 spells CASSDPGTSGNNEQFF. CDR3 DNA sequence: TGTGCCAGCAGTGATCCCGGGACTAGCGGTAACAATGAGCAGTTCTTC.

The chain is built from TRBV6-5 and TRBJ2-5; 8 bases align to TRBD2. Germline V gene sequence: CDR1 MNHEY, CDR2 SVGAGI. The J segment lost 6 bases and the V segment lost 2 bases, leaving 17 bases of the junction unmatched. The CDR3 sequence is 18 residues long. The chain's CDR3 is CASSYPFSPGLVGKTQYF. The CDR3 nucleotides are TGTGCCAGCAGTTACCCTTTTAGTCCGGGACTAGTGGGAAAGACCCAGTACTTC.

This clonotype was seen only a few times. This rearrangement joins TRBV12-3 or TRBV12-4 to TRBJ1-5; D remains unclear. V was pared by 6 bases and J by 7 bases, with 13 bases between. The CDR3 sequence is 13 residues long. CDR3: CASRPGEGQPQHF. DNA of the CDR3: TGTGCCAGCAGGCCGGGAGAAGGCCAGCCCCAGCATTTT.

Notes on this clonotype: This may come from a read error, since a much larger clone is one base off. The V and J genes are TRBV11-1 and TRBJ2-1; D is possibly TRBD2 (5 bases). CDR3 length equals 16 residues. Germline V gene sequence: CDR1 SGHAT, CDR2 FQDESV (reference sequence). The CDR3 region has the DNA TGTGCCAGCAGCCCTCTCGCGGGTGACTCCTACGATGAGCAGTTCTTC. The encoded protein is CASSPLAGDSYDEQFF.

This clonotype appeared many times. V gene TRBV6-8 combines with J gene TRBJ2-1; the D call may be TRBD1 or TRBD2 (5 bases each). CDR3 length equals 15 residues. V lost 6 bases and J 5 bases, leaving 17 bases between the germline ends. CDR1 and CDR2 from the germline V gene are MNHGY and SAAAGT. The CDR3 is CASRGERGEDNEQFF. As DNA, the CDR3 is TGTGCCAGCAGGGGGGAGAGGGGTGAGGACAATGAGCAGTTCTTC.

This clonotype was seen repeatedly, ten times or more. The chain carries TRBV2 and TRBJ1-2; D is possibly TRBD1 (5 bases). The ends were cut back, 6 bases at V and 4 bases at J, with 12 bases in the middle. Germline lookup yields CDR1 SNHLY and CDR2 FYNNEI. This CDR3 contains 13 residues. The CDR3 bases are TGTGCCAGCAGAGGGGTCTCCCGCTATGGCTACACCTTC. It specifies CASRGVSRYGYTF.

Only a few counts were recorded for this clonotype. This chain connects TRBV12-3 or TRBV12-4 to TRBJ1-2; TRBD1 aligns across 10 bases. V was clipped by 6 bases and J by 4 bases; unmatched bases: 8. The CDR3 consists of 15 residues. CDR3 amino acids: CASSLSTGGGYGYTF. DNA of the CDR3: TGTGCCAGCAGCCTTTCGACAGGGGGCGGCTATGGCTACACCTTC.

This rearrangement joins TRBV6-1 to TRBJ1-1; tentatively, D is TRBD1 (5 bases). With 5 bases removed from V and 0 bases from J, the gap between germline ends came to 13 bases. In germline, CDR1 is MNHNS, CDR2 SASEGT. The CDR3 spans 15 residues. This chain's CDR3 is CASSTPGTVNTEAFF. CDR3 bases: TGTGCCAGCAGTACACCCGGGACGGTGAACACTGAAGCTTTCTTT.

The chain joins TRBV12-3 or TRBV12-4 to TRBJ2-2; unclear D gene. Deletions cut 10 bases from V and 3 bases from J, with 15 bases between. The CDR3 covers 14 residues. DNA of the CDR3: TGTGCCACTACGGCGGCTTCTCACACCGGGGAGCTGTTTTTT. It translates to CATTAASHTGELFF.

In its sample, this clonotype was seen many times. This sequence joins TRBV28 and TRBJ1-1; 7 bases fit TRBD1. CDR3 length equals 17 residues. Germline CDR1 is MDHEN and CDR2 is SYDVKM. Trimming cost V 6 bases and J 1 base; bases outside gene matches: 14. CDR3 nucleotides: TGTGCCAGCAGCAAATACAGGGGCCCCCCTAGGAACACTGAAGCTTTCTTT. This codes for CASSKYRGPPRNTEAFF.

This clonotype has more than one count but fewer than ten. The chain employs TRBV3-1 and TRBJ2-2, with TRBD2 matching over 9 bases. This CDR3 spans 16 amino acids. V lost 2 bases to trimming and J lost 6 bases; unmatched junction nucleotides: 7. The V gene's germline CDR1 is LGHDT and CDR2 YNNKEL (reference sequence). The CDR3, as DNA: TGTGCCAGCAGCCAATCCGGGACTAGCCCAGCCGGGGAGCTGTTTTTT. The encoded protein is CASSQSGTSPAGELFF.

The V call is TRBV20-1, the J call TRBJ1-2; 9 bases map to TRBD1. The CDR3 is 13 residues long. Trimming removed 8 bases from V and 4 bases from J; junction bases left unmatched: 8. Germline V gives CDR1 DFQATT, CDR2 SNEGSKA (reference sequence). As DNA, the CDR3 is TGCAGTATTCGACAGGGGGACGGCTATGGCTACACCTTC. Amino acid sequence: CSIRQGDGYGYTF.